Described below is a single T cell receptor beta chain sequence and its context. The repertoire was sequenced with immunoSEQ multiplex PCR; TCRdb's copy has only in-frame clones and lacks some. Of 60,000 to 75,000 clones listed, 85% to 90% are singletons. CDR1 is SGDLS, CDR2 YYNGEE, per germline. V gave up 3 bases and J gave up 8 bases, with 9 bases separating them. The CDR3 contains 12 residues. This sample was included in a study of blood T cell repertoires in COVID-19. As for the study in general: Samples taken during acute and convalescent COVID-19 were collected in the United States, Italy and Spain.

Sequencing used peripheral blood. The receptor comes from a human donor in a cohort sampled during active COVID-19. The V and J genes are TRBV9 and TRBJ1-3; the D is unclear. CDR3 sequence reads: CASSALLDTIYF. Here the CDR3 DNA reads TGTGCCAGCAGCGCCCTATTGGACACCATATATTTT.